The subject of this entry is one T cell receptor beta chain. This clonotype has only a few counts. It lacks a known antigen. No base quality values were provided; no much bigger clone lies one nucleotide off. This specimen comes from a study of blood T cells in healthy people across ages (dated by TCRdb to about 2015). Regarding the complete study: Template switching captured roughly one uniquely barcoded TCR beta cDNA molecule per two T cells in model experiments. Age-related changes in TCR beta repertoire diversity were measured in the study by deep sequencing normalized with unique cDNA molecular identifiers. Donors were grouped into four age groups: young (average about 15 years), middle-aged (around 39), aged (over 55) and long-lived (about 89). To avoid experimental bias, donors of different ages were spread randomly across the sequencing lanes. Two additional independent replicas of 1 million unique cDNA reads from the same blood draw were analyzed for two donors (one aged 18 to 30 and one aged 80 or older). Broad study findings and their caveats: Estimates of total diversity based on one million sequenced T cells were regarded as lower bounds and as underestimates. Bulk unsorted PBMC profiling prevented conclusive comparison of naive and antigen-experienced compartments. The percentage of naive T cells measured by flow cytometry correlated strongly with observed TCR beta diversity. The long-lived group showed more naive CD4+ T cells, fewer expanded clones and increased TCR diversity than the aged group, suggesting age selection. Observed TCR beta diversity per million T cells fell roughly linearly with age, and a significant reduction was already apparent by age around 40. Because donor CMV infection status was unknown, age-related changes in expanded clonotypes were potentially confounded.

Trimming removed 4 bases from V and 6 bases from J; the gene matches leave 6 bases unexplained. Reading from cysteine to phenylalanine, the CDR3 counts 13 amino acids. Kept here is only the CDR3 DNA, which spans 39 bases and is read in frame from base 1. CDR1 and CDR2 (DFQATT, SNEGSKA) derive from the germline V gene (reference sequence). Preparation of the library involved 5' RACE. Sequenced using an Illumina HiSeq 2500. A second PCR of roughly 7 to 11 cycles was performed with a sample-barcoded 5' primer and a J-beta primer mix. A template-switch 5' adaptor carrying 12 random nucleotides introduced a unique molecular identifier onto each TCR beta cDNA molecule. Each sample yielded at least 2.5 million CDR3-containing paired-end reads. First-strand cDNA synthesis was performed from all RNA using the Mint cDNA synthesis kit, with priming by a TRBC-specific oligonucleotide. After uracil-DNA glycosylase treatment, a first 18-cycle PCR used universal primers M1SS and BC2_uni_R on all cDNA. As for the original processing: Each sample was normalized by randomly selecting 1 million high-quality reads, each carrying a distinct molecular identifier. Reads sharing molecular identifiers were discarded rather than binned into consensus sequences. CDR3 identification, clonotype clustering and error correction used MiTCR with a Q25 quality threshold and the strictest error-elimination algorithm. A nonparametric unseen species model using Euler transformation provided a lower-bound estimate of total TCR beta diversity. Starting from the raw public reads, TCRdb applied fastp trimming at Q25, assembled clones with MiXCR and retained in-frame beta chains. Duplicate CDR3 protein sequences are folded into a single record with the most common DNA and genes. The V and J calls here are based on TCRdb, not the publication. The table for this sample lists some 1.1 million distinct CDR3 sequences; around two fifths of them were counted only once. Clones ranked in the top ten supply around 12% of the sample.

The 40 or so donors, aged about 6 to 100 years, were systemically healthy Caucasian individuals from Russia. Each donor gave around 9.5 milliliters of peripheral blood, collected into EDTA-treated Vacutainer tubes. Ficoll-Paque density-gradient centrifugation was used to isolate PBMCs, with at least 6.5 million per sample. Total RNA was extracted from PBMCs with Trizol reagent, with at least 5 micrograms obtained per sample. Naive CD45RAhigh/CD27high T cell percentages were measured by flow cytometry on a PBMC aliquot from every donor. The sample taken for sequencing was blood. This sequence originates from a man younger than 35 in good health. Recombination connected TRBV20-1 to TRBJ2-3, and TRBD1 matches 8 of the central bases. CDR3 loop: CSAISRTGDTQYF. The nucleotide sequence reads TGCAGTGCTATAAGCCGGACAGGGGATACGCAGTATTTT.